Each of the 7 T cell receptor beta chains below was sequenced from the same sample in a study of blood T cell repertoires in COVID-19. Libraries were prepared by immunoSEQ multiplex PCR; TCRdb keeps only in-frame clonotypes and omits some of them. The sample shows fewer than 60,000 clones, just over 90% of them seen only once. The material sequenced was peripheral blood. The receptors here all came from a man in his fifties or sixties with COVID-19, enrolled during active disease.

V and J are TRBV7-2 and TRBJ1-4, with TRBD1 matching over 9 bases. The CDR3 extends over 17 amino acids. V was clipped by 1 base and J by 8 bases; unmatched bases: 11. The germline V gene encodes CDR1 SGHTA and CDR2 FQGNSA. DNA of the CDR3: TGTGCCAGCAGCTTAGAGGCTACAGGGGGCGGGTTGGAAAAACTGTTTTTT. Protein sequence: CASSLEATGGGLEKLFF.

Comment on this clone: An end of the junction does not agree with germline; a read error may underlie this. The genes are TRBV7-7 and TRBJ2-1; 7 bases align to TRBD2. The CDR3 contains 15 residues. Germline loops: CDR1 SSHAT, CDR2 FNYEAQ (reference sequence). The CDR3 spells CASSSGRGSNNEQFF. CDR3 sequence (DNA): TGTGCTAGCAGCTCAGGGCGGGGGAGTAACAATGAGCAGTTCTTC. Using reference TRBV7-7 and TRBJ2-1 for the parts outside the CDR3, the full variable domain is GAGVSQSPRYKVTKRGQDVTLRCDPISSHATLYWYQQALGQGPEFLTYFNYEAQPDKSGLPSDRFSAERPEGSISTLTIQRTEQRDSAMYRCASSSGRGSNNEQFFGPGTRLTVL.

V gene TRBV2 combines with J gene TRBJ2-6; TRBD1 matches at 7 bases. CDR3 length equals 18 residues. From germline, CDR1 is SNHLY and CDR2 FYNNEI. Germline trimming cut 8 bases from V and 0 bases from J; bases unmatched to any gene: 13. The CDR3 spells CASGDLGQAISGANVLTF. In DNA form, the CDR3 reads TGTGCCAGCGGGGACCTTGGACAGGCAATCTCTGGGGCCAACGTCCTGACTTTC.

This clone is a singleton in its sample. This rearrangement joins TRBV9 to TRBJ2-1; D unclear. CDR1 and CDR2 (germline): SGDLS, YYNGEE. This CDR3 comprises 14 residues. V dropped 2 bases and J dropped 8 bases, with 14 bases sitting between them. CDR3 DNA: TGTGCCAGCAGCGTTCTTGGCCTTAACGATGAGCAGTTCTTC. Its translation is CASSVLGLNDEQFF.

The CDR3 bases are TGTGCCAGCAGTTACTCAGGACAGGGACGCTCCTACGAGCAGTACTTC. This encodes CASSYSGQGRSYEQYF. This chain connects TRBV6-5 to TRBJ2-7; 8 nucleotides align to TRBD1. V shed 0 bases and J 0 bases; nucleotides not matched to a gene: 4. CDR3 size: 16 residues. CDR1 is MNHEY and CDR2 is SVGAGI in the germline V gene.

The genes are TRBV6-5 and TRBJ1-2; the D gene is possibly TRBD1 (6 bases). The CDR3 has 13 amino acids. Germline V CDR1 and CDR2: MNHEY, SVGAGI. Trimming removed 6 bases at V and 8 bases at J, with 16 bases between. The CDR3 nucleotides read TGTGCCAGCAGGCCCCCGGGACATACCGGCTACACCTTC. Translating gives CASRPPGHTGYTF.

This chain uses TRBV10-3 with TRBJ1-6, with D uncertain. This CDR3 spans 14 amino acids. V dropped 7 bases and J dropped 6 bases, with 13 bases sitting between them. Germline loops: CDR1 ENHRY, CDR2 SYGVKD. The CDR3 spells CAITPQEGNSPLHF. CDR3 nucleotides: TGTGCCATCACACCTCAGGAGGGTAATTCACCCCTCCACTTT.